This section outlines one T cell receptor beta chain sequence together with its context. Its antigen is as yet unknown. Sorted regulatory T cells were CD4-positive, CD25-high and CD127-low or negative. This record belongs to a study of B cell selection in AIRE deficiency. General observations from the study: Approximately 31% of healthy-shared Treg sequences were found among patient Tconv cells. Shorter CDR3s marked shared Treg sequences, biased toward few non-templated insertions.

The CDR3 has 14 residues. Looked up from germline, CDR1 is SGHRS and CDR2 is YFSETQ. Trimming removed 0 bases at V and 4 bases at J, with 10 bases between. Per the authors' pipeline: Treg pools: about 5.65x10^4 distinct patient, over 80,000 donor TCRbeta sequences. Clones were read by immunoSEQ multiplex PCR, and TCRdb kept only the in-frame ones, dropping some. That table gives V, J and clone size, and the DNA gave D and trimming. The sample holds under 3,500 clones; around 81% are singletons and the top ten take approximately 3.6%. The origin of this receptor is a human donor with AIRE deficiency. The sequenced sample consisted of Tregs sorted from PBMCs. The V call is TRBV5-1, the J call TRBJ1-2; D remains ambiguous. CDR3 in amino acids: CASSLAGPAYGYTF. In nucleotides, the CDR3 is TGCGCCAGCAGCTTGGCCGGTCCAGCCTATGGCTACACCTTC.